These T cell receptor beta chains were read from a single sample in a study of cytomegalovirus exposure and HLA in healthy donors. Sequenced by immunoSEQ multiplex PCR; TCRdb stores in-frame clones only, minus some. The table records under 150,000 clones, around three quarters of them present only once. Sequencing input: PBMCs. The receptors stem from a woman aged 45-59 years in good health and CMV-seronegative. The conserved cysteine and the conserved F or W are not part of the CDR3 here. Each record gives: D gene, V gene, CDR3 length, J gene, CDR3 protein. The D gene is left open where the match is weak.

NA,TRBV4-3,12,TRBJ1-1,ASSQGSGNTEAF
NA,TRBV9,13,TRBJ1-1,ASSVGKGVVTEAF
NA,TRBV7-7,12,TRBJ2-1,ASSQDSSYNEQF
TRBD1,TRBV2,11,TRBJ1-1,ASRTQGGGEAF
TRBD1,TRBV5-4,12,TRBJ1-2,ASSWDRGPYGYT
TRBD1,TRBV19,11,TRBJ1-2,ASSADRLNGYT
NA,TRBV11-2,12,TRBJ2-3,ASSSRRSTDTQY
NA,TRBV10-3,12,TRBJ2-3,AISDSSGSDTQY
NA,TRBV19,14,TRBJ2-2,ASNPLSGVGAGELF
TRBD1,TRBV4-3,14,TRBJ1-3,ASSHDDRDSGNTIY
NA,TRBV19,11,TRBJ2-4,ASSTERGNIQY
TRBD2,TRBV28,15,TRBJ2-7,ASSTGLAGVGLYEQY
TRBD1,TRBV4-2,15,TRBJ2-2,ASSHAGQGAHTGELF
NA,TRBV7-2,11,TRBJ1-5,ASSPDGDQPQH
NA,TRBV30,13,TRBJ1-5,AYTTVRGRNQPQH
NA,TRBV4-3,13,TRBJ1-5,ASSQVDRQGQPQH
NA,TRBV4-2,13,TRBJ1-5,ASSQEGGGNQPQH
TRBD2,TRBV4-3,14,TRBJ2-1,ASSQMASGSYNEQF
TRBD1,TRBV15,12,TRBJ1-2,ATSRAGTEYGYT
NA,TRBV9,15,TRBJ2-7,ASSVTPNPPSAQEQY
TRBD1,TRBV18,13,TRBJ2-1,ASSPRTGGRNEQF
NA,TRBV27,12,TRBJ1-4,ASTGGSTNEKLF
NA,TRBV9,13,NA,ASSRTGNPHNEQF
TRBD2,TRBV19,15,TRBJ2-5,ASSPGTSGSWQETQY
NA,TRBV29-1,12,TRBJ2-2,SVEADRDSGELF
TRBD1,TRBV6-5,14,TRBJ1-2,ASSLTGTGRRNGYT
NA,TRBV19,12,TRBJ2-1,ASSIANSYNEQF
TRBD1,TRBV18,13,TRBJ1-5,ASSPLRGQGQPQH
NA,TRBV7-6,14,TRBJ1-3,ASSLEESDSGNTIY
NA,TRBV2,12,TRBJ1-1,ASSGEGQGTEAF
NA,TRBV6-1,13,TRBJ1-1,ASREGGAATYEAF
NA,TRBV6-5,9,TRBJ2-7,ASSYSRGQY
TRBD2,TRBV19,13,TRBJ2-1,ASSFGLAVYNEQF
TRBD1,TRBV5-1,14,TRBJ2-3,ASSLSQGVGTDTQY
TRBD2,TRBV6-1,13,TRBJ2-3,ASTELAASTDTQY
TRBD1,TRBV27,12,TRBJ1-2,ASSFEGTADGYT
TRBD2,TRBV5-4,14,TRBJ2-7,ASSWGTSGVIYEQY
TRBD2,TRBV5-4,16,TRBJ2-2,ASSPLAGGLTNTGELF
NA,TRBV29-1,9,TRBJ2-1,SGGLDNEQF
TRBD1,TRBV10-3,11,TRBJ1-2,AIRGTGRDGYT
TRBD2,TRBV15,13,TRBJ2-2,ATSRGGGETGELF
NA,TRBV7-9,13,TRBJ1-4,ASSPEDRDNEKLF
NA,TRBV6-6,13,TRBJ2-1,ASTPRSRSYNEQF
TRBD1,TRBV5-4,14,TRBJ1-2,ASSLAQQGKGYGYT
TRBD1,TRBV19,12,TRBJ1-1,ASMSTGRITEAF
NA,TRBV9,12,TRBJ1-1,ASSVAYGNTEAF
NA,TRBV11-2,13,TRBJ1-5,ASSAIGGRSQPQH
TRBD2,TRBV30,12,TRBJ2-3,AWSGLAGSDTQY
NA,TRBV9,12,TRBJ2-5,ASSVDRVGETQY
TRBD1,TRBV29-1,10,TRBJ1-2,SVGDRGRAYT
TRBD2,TRBV5-1,13,TRBJ2-1,ASSTSSGVYNEQF
NA,TRBV19,14,TRBJ2-5,ASSIGRQVKQETQY
NA,TRBV7-9,12,TRBJ1-2,ASSTRTEEYGYT